The entry below describes one T cell receptor (beta chain). Its recognized antigen is unknown. Per-nucleotide qualities are absent, and no much larger clonotype sits a single base away. The data are from a study of cytomegalovirus exposure and HLA in healthy donors (dated by TCRdb to 2017 to 2019). Regarding the complete study: An earlier analysis of 587 of the donors reported about 280 Gb of sequence data and 117 million unique TCR beta sequences obtained from around 190 million T cells. Around 320 gigabases of sequencing data and approximately 93 million unique TCR sequences were included in an early release covering about 600 HLA-typed donors. Among the roughly 400 genotyped donors, roughly 80% belonged to the genetic ancestry cluster associated with self-reported Caucasian donors. The aim of the study was to test whether cataloging public T cell receptors could identify signatures of past pathogen exposure. The T cell repertoires of 666 subjects were profiled by immunosequencing and related to cytomegalovirus serostatus. Besides the first cohort of roughly 700 subjects, a separate validation cohort made up of 120 different subjects was used. The study combined high-throughput TCR immunosequencing, statistical association of individual TCRs with disease status, and machine learning to predict cytomegalovirus infection status. A later analysis re-analyzed previously published TCR beta repertoires from 666 donors and added high-resolution HLA genotyping to study TCR occurrence patterns. Rather than using new phenotypic data, the later analysis identified candidate immune exposures from TCR beta sequences and from how often those sequences occurred across donors. To decide whether each TCR beta V gene segment behaved as functional or pseudogenic, an earlier analysis of several hundred of the donors relied on high-throughput TCR beta sequencing. Alongside the repertoire data, information on donor age, sex, ethnicity and CMV serostatus was compiled. Genome-wide SNP genotypes for about 65% of the roughly 700 donors were used in a later genetic analysis, which treated that subset as a discovery cohort. All discovery cohort repertoires had been generated using a single sequencing platform. HLA typing included class I and class II loci at four-digit resolution. The number of donors typed differed by locus, with roughly 629-640 for A, B, C, DRB1 and DQB1, around 560 for DQA1, about 610 for DPA1, and some 450 for DPB1. A handful of DR-DQ haplotypes were handled as single units for association and clustering because linkage in the cohort was strong. On average, around 230,000 unique TCR beta nucleotide sequences were sequenced per donor among 350 to 400 genotyped donors of the cohort, with about 17% of those sequences being non-productive.

V is cut back by 8 bases and J by 2 bases, with 6 bases in the junction unmatched. CDR1 and CDR2 were assigned from the germline V gene (reference sequence) as MNHNY and SVGAGI. The CDR3 numbers 14 residues from cysteine through phenylalanine. This entry keeps only the CDR3 DNA: 42 bases, framed from base 1. In total, 666 healthy bone marrow donors made up the cohort. All cohort members were sampled while nominally healthy, although unrecorded immune exposures were likely present. The donor was CMV seropositive and was included in the group of approximately 300 seropositive cohort members. Every donor gave a peripheral blood sample, and the peripheral blood mononuclear cells from that sample were used for TCR beta sequencing. The Qiagen DNeasy Blood Extraction Kit was used to extract genomic DNA from the blood cell samples. The library was prepared using the immunoSEQ multiplex PCR assay. A mixture of 60 forward primers for TCR Vbeta segments and 13 reverse primers for TCR Jbeta segments was used in the multiplex PCR. The CDR3 region of rearranged TCR beta genes was amplified from genomic DNA with a multiplex PCR assay. Amplified TCR beta libraries were sequenced as 87-base-pair reads on the Illumina HiSeq System. On the authors' methods: A later analysis tallied roughly 78 million unique TCR beta chains across the 600 to 700 repertoires, and approximately 9.9 million of those chains were shared by two or more donors. To remove PCR and sequencing errors, raw reads were error-corrected and collapsed into unique sequences using a nearest-neighbor algorithm that merged closely related sequences. V, D and J gene segments were assigned by aligning CDR3 sequences to IMGT reference sequences. Each retained sequence needed at least a six-nucleotide match to both a V gene segment and a J gene segment. Rearrangements were called productive when the CDR3 lacked stop codons and stayed in frame with V and J; all others were non-productive. Following IMGT convention, CDR3 was defined as the stretch from the second conserved V-encoded cysteine to the conserved J-encoded phenylalanine. Sequences without an unambiguous match to a single V gene segment were excluded from the earlier analysis of a few hundred of the donors. An earlier analysis of over 450 of the donors classified V segments as functional when productive rearrangements were above 56.7% and as segregating when the standard deviation between donors was above 5%. A statistical classification framework was built for diagnosing cytomegalovirus status from the catalog of TCR beta chain sequences. In a later analysis, V and J genes were assigned by comparing TCR nucleotide sequences against IMGT/GENE-DB human TR gene sequences. Using the TCRdist pipeline, a later analysis assigned CDR3 sequences along with most-parsimonious VDJ recombination scenarios. In a later analysis, every TCR beta chain was defined by the combination of its CDR3 amino acid sequence and its V-gene family, and reads without a unique V-gene family were dropped. A later analysis removed 592 highly shared, low-generation-probability nucleotide sequences to deal with suspected cross-contamination and a sequencing artifact. In a later analysis, a clonal expansion index for each public chain was calculated from normalized within-repertoire ranks of inferred template counts. In a later analysis, generation probabilities were computed with a VDJ recombination model fitted to out-of-frame rearrangements, and the resulting probabilities were checked against IGoR. A later analysis scored TCR-TCR, TCR-HLA and TCR-CMV co-occurrence with hypergeometric tests, applying a repertoire-size bias correction to TCR pairs. To estimate false discovery rates, a later analysis permuted the HLA or CMV assignments 20 times. In a later analysis, co-occurring TCRs were grouped with DBSCAN, and TCRdist sequence similarity was added when clustering was performed within HLA-allele-positive subsets. Repertoires with fewer than 30,000 or more than 120,000 public chains were left out of co-occurrence clustering, as were five repertoires with anomalous nucleotide sharing. TCRdb obtained this table from immuneACCESS and retained in-frame rearrangements with V and J assigned. These tables miss some clones; where compared with another copy, unresolved V genes account for less than half of the shortfall, and the remainder is unexplained. The DNA gave D and trimming, while V, J and clone size come from that table. For this sample the table gives 170,000 or so clones, of which 75% to 85% were detected only once. In total, the top ten clones hold roughly 13% of the sample.

General conclusions and limits of the study: A total of 150 to 200 TCR beta chains were listed by the study as associated with cytomegalovirus. Some IMGT-functional V segments, including TRBV6-2 and TRBV6-3, could not be told apart with the 87-base-pair reads, so those segments were excluded. The cohort was sequenced for TCR beta chains only, and without alpha or paired-chain data the features that could be detected were limited. Because HLA typing was unavailable for some donors at each locus, only the typed subset was used in association tests. Sequencing depth was assumed to be roughly uniform across donors in the presence/absence analyses, though that assumption may not hold. Several of the top co-occurrence clusters appeared to be linked to parvovirus B19, influenza, CMV and Epstein-Barr virus, according to a later analysis. Across donors, most TCR sequences were observed very rarely, whereas some public TCRs were present in many individuals. The earlier analysis of approximately 540 of the donors excluded about 16 rarely observed V segments, including chromosome 9 orphons, because counts were too low. A cluster of highly shared sequence variants was judged likely to be a technical artifact of the sequencing pipeline. In a later analysis, HLA-associated TCR beta chains showed more clonal expansion and lower generation probabilities than non-associated chains that were equally common. Cytomegalovirus status was reported to be diagnosed by the classifier with high specificity and sensitivity in both the original and validation cohorts. Correlated functional status among segregating V segments might be attributable to linkage disequilibrium, but an unknown experimental factor could not be ruled out. A further reported finding was that TCR beta sequences accurately predicted the HLA-A and HLA-B alleles for most subjects in the first cohort. In a later analysis, TCR association rates were found to vary across HLA loci, with the most associated TCRs seen for DRB1 alleles and the fewest for HLA-C alleles. In vitro tests confirmed that a few of the cytomegalovirus-associated TCR beta chains recognize cytomegalovirus antigens. Immune exposure information for the cohort was limited to CMV serostatus. In a later analysis, around 17,000 TCR beta sequences were associated with specific HLA alleles at a false discovery rate of 0.05. It was suggested by the authors that the approach could potentially be generalized to other disease states and immunological phenotypes. When HLA alleles, especially DR and DQ, strongly co-occurred, TCR associations were difficult to assign to individual alleles. A later genetic analysis reported fewer N-insertions in productive TCRs among donors in an Asian-associated ancestry cluster than the roughly 640-donor mean. V-gene and J-gene trimming of TCR beta chains was associated with a missense DCLRE1C variant in a later genetic analysis, and the association was replicated in an independent cohort. An earlier analysis of some 560 of the donors showed that most TCR beta V segments appeared in productive rearrangements either about 87% or about 30% of the time, which broadly matched IMGT annotations. In a later analysis, most CMV-associated TCR beta chains were found to appear HLA-restricted, with HLA associations seemingly driven largely by CMV exposure.

What was sequenced was PBMCs. The receptor was isolated from a woman aged 45-60 years in good health and CMV-seropositive. The chain is encoded by TRBV6-6 joined to TRBJ1-3; TRBD1 agrees with 7 junctional bases. The DNA sequence is TGTGCCAGCGGAAACAGGGGAACTGGAAACACCATATATTTT. This codes for CASGNRGTGNTIYF.